These T cell receptor beta chains were read from a single sample in a study of CD8+CD57+ T cells in acquired aplastic anemia. TCRdb re-called the reads through MiXCR, storing one row per CDR3 protein. The repertoire includes 200,000 to 250,000 distinct CDR3 sequences, roughly 33% of them detected once, and roughly 1.1% sits in the top ten. The specimen sequenced was sorted CD4+, CD8+, or CD8+CD57+ T cells (not recorded which) from PBMCs. The receptors derive from a human donor in good health, serving as a control. The CDR3 runs from the conserved cysteine through the conserved F or W. Each record gives: V gene, clone size, J gene, D gene, CDR3 DNA, CDR3 protein. A D gene is named only where the DNA matches it firmly. Only some rows state a clone size, as once, few, many or a class for expanded clones.

TRBV4-1	.	TRBJ1-2	.	TGCGCCAGCAGCCAAGAGACGGCAGGGAAACACTATGGCTACACCTTC	CASSQETAGKHYGYTF
TRBV2	many	TRBJ1-2	.	TGTGCCAGCAGTGCGGATGGGATTAACTATGGCTACACCTTC	CASSADGINYGYTF
TRBV20-1	.	TRBJ2-3	TRBD2	TGCAGTGCCCATCGGGAGGGCACAGATACGCAGTATTTT	CSAHREGTDTQYF
TRBV7-9	many	TRBJ1-1	TRBD1	TGTGCCAGCAGCCCGAGACAGGGTGAAGCTTTCTTT	CASSPRQGEAFF
TRBV2	many	TRBJ1-4	.	TGTGCCAGCAGCAGGGACGGAGACTATGAAAAACTGTTTTTT	CASSRDGDYEKLFF
TRBV9	many	TRBJ1-1	.	TGTGCCAGCAGCCAACGGAACACTGAAGCTTTCTTT	CASSQRNTEAFF
TRBV4-1	many	TRBJ2-7	TRBD1	TGCGCCAGCAGCCCCGGGGCGCGGGACAGGAAGGCGTACTTC	CASSPGARDRKAYF
TRBV13	many	TRBJ2-5	TRBD1	TGTGCCAGCAGCTTTGGTGGGACAGCGGAGACCCAGTACTTC	CASSFGGTAETQYF
TRBV20-1	.	TRBJ2-3	TRBD2	TGCAGTGCTAGAGGGACTAGCGTGGATACGCAGTATTTT	CSARGTSVDTQYF
TRBV24-1	.	TRBJ2-1	TRBD1	TGTGCCACCAGTGTGGGGGGGGGACAGGGGCCCTCCTACAATGAGCAGTTCTTC	CATSVGGGQGPSYNEQFF
TRBV10-3	.	TRBJ2-3	.	TGTGCCATCAGGCCGCAAACTACTTCAGATACGCAGTATTTT	CAIRPQTTSDTQYF
TRBV20-1	many	TRBJ2-1	.	TGCAGTGCTAGACTAGCCGGTTACGGCGATGAGCAGTTCTTC	CSARLAGYGDEQFF
TRBV9	many	TRBJ2-5	.	TGTGCCAGCAGCTTCCAAGGGGAAGAGACCCAGTACTTC	CASSFQGEETQYF
TRBV5-6	.	TRBJ2-7	.	TGTGCCAGCAGCTTGGTGGAAAATACAGGGAGCGAGCAGTACTTC	CASSLVENTGSEQYF
TRBV12-3/TRBV12-4	many	TRBJ1-1	TRBD1	TGTGCCAGCACCATTTCAGGGGGGAACACTGAAGCTTTCTTT	CASTISGGNTEAFF
TRBV20-1	.	TRBJ1-3	.	TGCAGTGCTAGTTCCGGGGCGAACTCTGGAAACACCATATATTTT	CSASSGANSGNTIYF
TRBV2	many	TRBJ1-6	TRBD1	TGTGCCAGCAGGGCAGGGGGCATCTCTAATTCACCCCTCCACTTT	CASRAGGISNSPLHF
TRBV19	many	TRBJ2-1	TRBD2	TGTGCCAGTAGTATACTGACTAGCAATAATGAGCAGTTCTTC	CASSILTSNNEQFF
TRBV5-6	once	TRBJ1-1	.	TGTGCCAGCAGCTGCCAGGGTGTCGCAGGAGCTTTCTTT	CASSCQGVAGAFF
TRBV19	many	TRBJ1-5	TRBD1	TGTGCCAGTACCCCAGGACAGGGCCAGCCCCAGCATTTT	CASTPGQGQPQHF
TRBV2	once	TRBJ2-5	.	TGTGCCTCTAACCGGGCTAGCGACAGCCAAGAGACCCAGTACTTC	CASNRASDSQETQYF
TRBV4-1	few	TRBJ2-1	.	TGCGCCAGCAGCCAAGTCGTTAGCTCGGCCAATGAGCAGTTCTTC	CASSQVVSSANEQFF
TRBV5-8	few	TRBJ2-7	TRBD1	TGTGCCAGCAGCCAAAGGGACAGGGATCGCGAGCAGTACTTC	CASSQRDRDREQYF
TRBV5-1	many	TRBJ1-2	TRBD1	TGCGCCAGCAGCCCCGGACAGGGGGCCGACTATGGCTACACCTTC	CASSPGQGADYGYTF
TRBV2	many	TRBJ1-2	TRBD1	TGTGCCAGCAGTTTCGACAGGGCAAGCGGCTACACCTTC	CASSFDRASGYTF
TRBV7-2	many	TRBJ2-7	TRBD1	TGTGCCAGCAGCCGGCCCGGGACAGGGACGAACTACGAGCAGTACTTC	CASSRPGTGTNYEQYF
TRBV11-2	many	TRBJ2-7	.	TGTGCCAGCAGCCTAGGGGGAAACCACGAGCAGTACTTC	CASSLGGNHEQYF
TRBV29-1	.	TRBJ2-1	.	TGCAGCCAGGGACTGTCCTCCTACAATGAGCAGTTCTTC	CSQGLSSYNEQFF
TRBV4-1	.	TRBJ1-3	.	TGCGCCAGCAGCCAAGGACGTTTCCAGAGCTCTGGAAGCACCATATATTTT	CASSQGRFQSSGSTIYF
TRBV7-3	many	TRBJ2-5	TRBD2	TGTGCCAGCAGCCCCTCTAGAGGAGTAGCGGGGTCCTTC	CASSPSRGVAGSF
TRBV29-1	many	TRBJ1-4	.	TGCAGCGCCAAGGAGACAGGTTTGGGAGAAAAACTGTTTTTT	CSAKETGLGEKLFF
TRBV5-1	many	TRBJ1-1	.	TGCGCCAGCAGCTTGGCCGAAGACACTGAAGCTTTCTTT	CASSLAEDTEAFF
TRBV2	.	TRBJ2-5	TRBD2	TGTGCCAGCAGGGGGGGACTAACGCCAAGGGAGACCCAGTACTTC	CASRGGLTPRETQYF
TRBV20-1	few	TRBJ2-3	TRBD2	TGCAGTGCTAGAGGGACTAGCGGGGGGGCATCAGATACGCAGTATTTT	CSARGTSGGASDTQYF
TRBV25-1	.	TRBJ2-5	TRBD1	TGCGCCAGCAGAAGAACGGGACAGGAGACCCAGTACTTC	CASRRTGQETQYF
TRBV6-5	many	TRBJ1-2	.	TGTGCCAGCAGTTACCACGGGGGGTATGGCTACACCTTC	CASSYHGGYGYTF
TRBV2	many	TRBJ1-2	.	TGTGCCAGTAACCAGGGGAACGGCTATGGCTACACCTTC	CASNQGNGYGYTF
TRBV11-3	few	TRBJ2-1	.	TGTGCCAGCAGCTTTTCCGGATACAATGAGCAGTTCTTC	CASSFSGYNEQFF
TRBV7-8	many	TRBJ2-5	TRBD2	TGTGCCAGCACCCCGGGAGGGCCTGGTGTGACCCAGTACTTC	CASTPGGPGVTQYF
TRBV9	many	TRBJ1-2	.	TGTGCCAGCAGCGTGGACAGATATGGCTACACCTTC	CASSVDRYGYTF
TRBV20-1	many	TRBJ2-6	TRBD1	TGCAGTGCTCGGGACAGGGTTCGCTCGGGGGCCAACGTCCTGACTTTC	CSARDRVRSGANVLTF
TRBV7-2	many	TRBJ1-1	.	TGTGCCAGCAGTATAGGCAGGACGACGACTGAAGCTTTCTTT	CASSIGRTTTEAFF
TRBV7-3	.	TRBJ2-1	TRBD1	TGTGCCAGCAGCTTAAAGCCCGTGACAGGGGGGTACAATGAGCAGTTCTTC	CASSLKPVTGGYNEQFF
TRBV30	.	TRBJ1-2	TRBD1	TGTGCCTGGAGTGAACCAGGAGTTTTGACAGGGTTGCGGGGCTACACCTTC	CAWSEPGVLTGLRGYTF
TRBV7-3	.	TRBJ2-5	.	TGTGCCAGCATCACCCCCCTTGGATACCAAGAGACCCAGTACTTC	CASITPLGYQETQYF
TRBV10-3	.	TRBJ2-7	TRBD1	TGTGCCATCGGGACAGGGAGCTCCTACGAGCAGTACTTC	CAIGTGSSYEQYF
TRBV6-1	few	TRBJ2-1	.	TGTGCCAGCTGGGGGCTAGGCAATGAGCAGTTCTTC	CASWGLGNEQFF
TRBV7-6	.	TRBJ2-7	TRBD1	TGTGCCAGCAGCCTCCAGGGGGTGGCCTACGAGCAGTACTTC	CASSLQGVAYEQYF
TRBV27	few	TRBJ1-1	.	TGTGCCAGCAGTATGGGACATCCGAACACTGAAGCTTTCTTT	CASSMGHPNTEAFF
TRBV10-3	many	TRBJ2-2	TRBD1	TGTGCCATCAGTGGGGGGACAGGAAACGGGGAGCTGTTTTTT	CAISGGTGNGELFF